This T cell receptor (beta chain) came from a study of T cells in Graves' hyperthyroidism and ophthalmopathy. Whole-study findings and limits: Through a model of 13 V-J features, ophthalmopathy was separated from stable hyperthyroidism.

Researchers amplified the TCR beta CDR3 regions from RNA transcripts. The HTBI set primed first-round TCR CDR3 RT-PCR. TCRdb called the multiplex PCR reads again in MiXCR, with one record for every CDR3 protein. The data show roughly 500,000 distinct CDR3 sequences, with 14% seen just once and more than 5% held by the top ten. Many counts were recorded for this clonotype. Its antigen is unidentified. V lost 0 bases, J lost 4 bases, and 12 bases lay in between. The CDR3 covers 15 residues. In germline, CDR1 is SEHNR, CDR2 FQNEAQ (reference sequence). The clonotype comes from a woman aged 25 to 39 with Graves' hyperthyroidism that later progressed to Graves' ophthalmopathy. This chain links TRBV7-9 with TRBJ1-1; D might be TRBD1 (6 bases). Material for sequencing was blood. Here the CDR3 reads CASSLASGGGTEAFF. CDR3 bases: TGTGCCAGCAGCTTAGCGTCGGGGGGCGGCACTGAAGCTTTCTTT.